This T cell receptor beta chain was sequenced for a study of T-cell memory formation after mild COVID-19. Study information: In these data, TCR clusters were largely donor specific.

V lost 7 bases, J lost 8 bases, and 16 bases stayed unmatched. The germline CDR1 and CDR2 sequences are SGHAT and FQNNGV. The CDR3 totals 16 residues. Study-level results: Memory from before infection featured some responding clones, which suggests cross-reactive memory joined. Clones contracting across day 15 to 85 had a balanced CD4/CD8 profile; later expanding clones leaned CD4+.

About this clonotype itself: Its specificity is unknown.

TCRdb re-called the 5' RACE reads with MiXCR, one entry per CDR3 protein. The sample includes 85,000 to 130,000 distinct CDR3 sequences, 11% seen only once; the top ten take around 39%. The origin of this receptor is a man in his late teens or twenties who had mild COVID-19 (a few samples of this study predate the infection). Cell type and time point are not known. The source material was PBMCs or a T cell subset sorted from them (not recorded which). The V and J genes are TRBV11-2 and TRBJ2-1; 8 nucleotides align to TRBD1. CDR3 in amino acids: CASTYHATGVLDEQFF. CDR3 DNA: TGTGCCAGCACCTACCACGCGACAGGGGTTTTAGATGAGCAGTTCTTC. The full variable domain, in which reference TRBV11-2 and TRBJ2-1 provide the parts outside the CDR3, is EAGVAQSPRYKIIEKRQSVAFWCNPISGHATLYWYQQILGQGPKLLIQFQNNGVVDDSQLPKDRFSAERLKGVDSTLKIQPAKLEDSAVYLCASTYHATGVLDEQFFGPGTRLTVL.